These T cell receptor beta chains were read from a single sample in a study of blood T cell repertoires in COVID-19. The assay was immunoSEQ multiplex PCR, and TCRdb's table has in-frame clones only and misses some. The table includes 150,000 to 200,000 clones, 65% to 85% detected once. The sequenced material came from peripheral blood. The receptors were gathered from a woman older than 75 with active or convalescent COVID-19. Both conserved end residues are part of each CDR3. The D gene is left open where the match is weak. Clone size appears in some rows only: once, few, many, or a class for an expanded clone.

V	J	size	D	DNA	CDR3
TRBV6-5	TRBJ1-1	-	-	TGTGCCAGCAGTCCACTAACAGGTAATGAAGCTTTCTTT	CASSPLTGNEAFF
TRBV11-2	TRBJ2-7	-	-	TGTGCCAGCACCGTCGGAACGGGGGTCTTTTCCTACGAGCAGTACTTC	CASTVGTGVFSYEQYF
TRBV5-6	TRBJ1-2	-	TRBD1	TGTGCCAGCAGCCCACAGGGGGCAGGCTATGGCTACACCTTC	CASSPQGAGYGYTF
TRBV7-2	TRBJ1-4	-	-	TGTGCCAGCAGCGCTAGCCGCCTGGGGGAAAAACTGTTTTTT	CASSASRLGEKLFF
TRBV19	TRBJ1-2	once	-	TGTGCCAGTAGTATAGGTTGGCAGGGGAGCTATGGCTACACCTTC	CASSIGWQGSYGYTF
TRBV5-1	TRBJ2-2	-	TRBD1	TGCGCCAGCAGCCCGGGACAGGAGAACACCGGGGAGCTGTTTTTT	CASSPGQENTGELFF
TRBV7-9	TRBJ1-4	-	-	TGTGCCAGCAGTCCGAGGGAGGTTAATGAAAAACTGTTTTTT	CASSPREVNEKLFF
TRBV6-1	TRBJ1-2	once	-	TGTGCCAGCAGTGAAGCTTGGCAGATTTACTATGGCTACACCTTC	CASSEAWQIYYGYTF
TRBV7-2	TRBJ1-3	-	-	TGTGCCAGCAGCTTAGAGCGCTACGGAAACACCATATATTTT	CASSLERYGNTIYF
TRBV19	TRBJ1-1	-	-	TGTGCCAGTAGTATAGGAGTCAGGGTCTTGGGTGAAGCTTTCTTT	CASSIGVRVLGEAFF
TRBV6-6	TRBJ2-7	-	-	TGTGCCAGCAGTTACTCTGCTTGGGAGGAGCAGTACTTC	CASSYSAWEEQYF
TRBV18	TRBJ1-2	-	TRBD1	TGTGCCAGCTCACCTACAGGGGAGAGGGGGTATGGCTACACCTTC	CASSPTGERGYGYTF
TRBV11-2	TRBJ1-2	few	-	TGTGCCAGCAGCTTAGGGTTGGGCCTACAGGGCTACACCTTC	CASSLGLGLQGYTF
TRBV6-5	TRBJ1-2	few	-	TGTGCCAGCAGTTACTTACAGGGCGACTATGGCTACACCTTC	CASSYLQGDYGYTF
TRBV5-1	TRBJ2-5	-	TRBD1	TGCGCCAGCAGTCACAGGGGGCAGGGAGAGACCCAGTACTTC	CASSHRGQGETQYF
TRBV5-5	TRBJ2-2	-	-	TGTGCCAGCAGCACCGGGACGAACACCGGGGAGCTGTTTTTT	CASSTGTNTGELFF
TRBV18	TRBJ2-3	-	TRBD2	TGTGCCAGCTCATCTACCCGGATGGGCGGGGGTCCAGATACGCAGTATTTT	CASSSTRMGGGPDTQYF
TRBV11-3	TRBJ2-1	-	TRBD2	TGTGCCAGCAGCTTTCCGAAGCGGGGGGGTACCGATGAGCAGTTCTTC	CASSFPKRGGTDEQFF
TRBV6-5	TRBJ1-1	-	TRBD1	TGTGCCAGCAGTTTTCGGGACAGCTTGGGTCATGAAGCTTTCTTT	CASSFRDSLGHEAFF
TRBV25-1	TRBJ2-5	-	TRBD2	TGTGCCAGCAGCATAGCGGGGGGGCGTCGAGAGACCCAGTACTTC	CASSIAGGRRETQYF
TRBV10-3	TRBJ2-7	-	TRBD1	TGTGCCATCAGTGATGGGACAGGGGCCGAGCAGTACTTC	CAISDGTGAEQYF
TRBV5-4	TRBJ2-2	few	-	TGTGCCAGCAGTTCCCTAATGGGGGGGCGCGGGGACACCGGGGAGCTGTTTTTT	CASSSLMGGRGDTGELFF
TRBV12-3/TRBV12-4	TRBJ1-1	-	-	TGTGCCGGTGGAGGGGTCTCACCGGGGGCTTTCTTT	CAGGGVSPGAFF
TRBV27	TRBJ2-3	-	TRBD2	TGTGCCAGCAGCCGGACTAGCGGGGAAACAGATACGCAGTATTTT	CASSRTSGETDTQYF
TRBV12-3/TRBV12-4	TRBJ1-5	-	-	TGTGCCAGTAGGGGCAGAGATCAGCCCCAGCATTTT	CASRGRDQPQHF
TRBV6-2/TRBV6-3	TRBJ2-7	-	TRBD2	TGTGCCAGCAGTTCGGCTAGCGGGGGTTACGAGCAGTACTTC	CASSSASGGYEQYF
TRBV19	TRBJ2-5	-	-	TGTGCCAGTAGCCCGCGGGAAAGGGCGGGGACCCAGTACTTC	CASSPRERAGTQYF
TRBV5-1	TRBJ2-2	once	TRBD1	TGCGCCAGCAGCGAAGAGGGGGCTTTGGGCACCGGGGAGCTGTTTTTT	CASSEEGALGTGELFF
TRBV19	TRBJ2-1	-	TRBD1	TGTGCCAGTAGTCCGGGACAGGGTAATGAGCAGTTCTTC	CASSPGQGNEQFF
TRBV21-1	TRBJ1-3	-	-	TGTGCCAGCAGCTCCACCGGGACAGGGGGCTTTATCTCTGGAAACACCATATATTTT	CASSSTGTGGFISGNTIYF
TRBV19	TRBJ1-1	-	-	TGTGCCAGTAGTATAGAGTTTACAGCGAACACTGAAGCTTTCTTT	CASSIEFTANTEAFF
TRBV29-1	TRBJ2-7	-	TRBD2	TGCAGCGTTGAAGTCGGGCTAGCGGGGGTAGGGCAGTACTTC	CSVEVGLAGVGQYF
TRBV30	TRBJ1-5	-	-	TGTGCCTGGAGCGGACAGAGCAATCAGCCCCAGCATTTT	CAWSGQSNQPQHF
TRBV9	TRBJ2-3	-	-	TGTGCCAGCAGCGTAGAGGGTGGGCGGGCAGATACGCAGTATTTT	CASSVEGGRADTQYF
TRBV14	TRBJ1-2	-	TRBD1	TGTGCCAGCAGCCAAGATCCCCGGACAGGGGGCTATGGCTACACCTTC	CASSQDPRTGGYGYTF
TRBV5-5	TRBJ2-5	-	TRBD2	TGTGCCAGCAGCTTGAGGACTAGCGGCGAGACCCAGTACTTC	CASSLRTSGETQYF
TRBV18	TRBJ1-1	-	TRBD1	TGTGCCAGCTCACCAGGGGCAGGGGGGATGAACACTAAAGCTTTCTTT	CASSPGAGGMNTKAFF
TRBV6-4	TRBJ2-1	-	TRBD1	TGTGCCAGCAGTGCCAGGACAGGAGATGAGCAGTTCTTC	CASSARTGDEQFF
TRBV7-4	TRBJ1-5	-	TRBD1	TGTGCCAGCAGCTTACGGGACAGGGTCGATCAGCCCCAGCATTTT	CASSLRDRVDQPQHF
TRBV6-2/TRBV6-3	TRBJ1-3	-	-	TGTGCCAGCAGTCTCGGGATCGGAAACACCATATATTTT	CASSLGIGNTIYF
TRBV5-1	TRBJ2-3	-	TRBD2	TGCGCCAGCAGCTTCTTCGGGGGGGCGGCAGATACGCAGTATTTT	CASSFFGGAADTQYF
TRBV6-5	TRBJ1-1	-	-	TGTGCCAGCAGTTACTCCAGGGATCAGAACACTGAAGCTTTCTTT	CASSYSRDQNTEAFF
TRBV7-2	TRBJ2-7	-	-	TGTGCCAGCAGCCCAGCGGGTAGGGAGCAGTACTTC	CASSPAGREQYF